This TCR beta chain derives from a study of T cell responses to AZD1222 COVID-19 vaccine. Findings of the study overall: Spike-specific TCR depth and breadth grew after two AZD1222 doses. Nearly half of the spike-specific TCRs reportedly recognize variant regions that carry no mutations. Females outnumbered males among donors, who were mostly white British; clonal diversity was possibly underestimated. Sampling that yielded the repertoires occurred only after the peak T cell response.

This clone was detected only once. The antigen is not known. Here immunoSEQ multiplex PCR was the method, and the copy in TCRdb shows in-frame clones only, minus some. The sample has 90,000 to 150,000 clones, around 93% seen once; the top ten hold about 7.7%. The junction had 11 bases not matched to a gene; V was cut back by 0 bases and J by 2 bases. Germline CDR1 PRHDT, CDR2 FYEKMQ (reference sequence). This CDR3 has 19 amino acids. Material: peripheral blood, obtained 28 days after the second AZD1222 dose. The TCR originated in an adult who received the AZD1222 COVID-19 vaccine. The gene calls are TRBV13 and TRBJ2-3, with 10 nucleotides matching TRBD2. The CDR3 DNA reads TGTGCCAGCAGCTTAGGATATAGCGGGGGGATCCTTTTCACAGATACGCAGTATTTT. Amino acid sequence: CASSLGYSGGILFTDTQYF.